This paragraph reports one TCR beta chain. Its matching antigen is unknown. CDR1 is SNHLY, CDR2 FYNNEI, per germline. CDR3 length: 14 residues. V lost 6 bases and J lost 2; bases outside the gene matches: 6. This entry belongs to a study of beta chain features in type 1 diabetes. All of the isolated RNA was reverse transcribed, so expressed TCRB transcripts were sequenced. Profiled with immunoSEQ multiplex PCR; TCRdb holds only in-frame clones, not every one. The sample shows approximately 100,000 clones, roughly 43% of them seen only once. Overall study findings and caveats: A cDNA-based sequencing approach could over-represent cells with high TCR expression. Still unanswered here is whether HLA type influences TCRB rearrangement. Shortening that was moderate but significant affected the TCRB CDR3s of Type 1 diabetes patients in all four CD4+ subsets.

The chain combines TRBV2 with TRBJ2-7; TRBD2 agrees at 8 bases. The sequencing sample was made of stem cell memory CD4+ T cells from blood. The source is a woman younger than 35 in good health. For the CDR3, the DNA is TGTGCCAGCAGGTCGACTAGCGCTGCCTACGAGCAGTACTTC. Its protein product is CASRSTSAAYEQYF.